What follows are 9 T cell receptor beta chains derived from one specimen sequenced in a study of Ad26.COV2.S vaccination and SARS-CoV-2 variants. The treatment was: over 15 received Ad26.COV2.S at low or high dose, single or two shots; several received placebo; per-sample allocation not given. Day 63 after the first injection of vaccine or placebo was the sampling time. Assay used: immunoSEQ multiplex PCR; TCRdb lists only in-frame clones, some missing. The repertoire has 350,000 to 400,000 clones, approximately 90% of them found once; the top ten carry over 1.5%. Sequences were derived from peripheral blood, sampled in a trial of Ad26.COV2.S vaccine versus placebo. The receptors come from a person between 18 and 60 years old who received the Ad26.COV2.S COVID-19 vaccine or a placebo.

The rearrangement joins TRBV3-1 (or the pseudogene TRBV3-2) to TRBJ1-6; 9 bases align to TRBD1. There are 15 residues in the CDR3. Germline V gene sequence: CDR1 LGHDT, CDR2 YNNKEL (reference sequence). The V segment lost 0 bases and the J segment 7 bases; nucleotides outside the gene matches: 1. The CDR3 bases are TGTGCCAGCAGCCAAGAGGGACAGGGCAATTCACCCCTCCACTTT. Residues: CASSQEGQGNSPLHF.

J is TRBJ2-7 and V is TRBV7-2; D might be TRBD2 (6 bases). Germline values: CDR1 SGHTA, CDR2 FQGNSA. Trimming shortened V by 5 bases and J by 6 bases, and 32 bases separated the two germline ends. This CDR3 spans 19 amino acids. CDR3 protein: CASSGSGGKSGLKNSEQYF. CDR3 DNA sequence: TGTGCCAGCAGCGGATCGGGCGGTAAATCGGGACTGAAAAACTCCGAGCAGTACTTC.

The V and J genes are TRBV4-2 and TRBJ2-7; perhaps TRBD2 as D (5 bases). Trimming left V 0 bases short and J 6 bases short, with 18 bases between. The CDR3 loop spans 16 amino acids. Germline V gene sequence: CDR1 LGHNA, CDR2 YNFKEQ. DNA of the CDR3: TGTGCCAGCAGCCAAGATACACTAAGAGAGGGCCGCGAGCAGTACTTC. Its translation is CASSQDTLREGREQYF.

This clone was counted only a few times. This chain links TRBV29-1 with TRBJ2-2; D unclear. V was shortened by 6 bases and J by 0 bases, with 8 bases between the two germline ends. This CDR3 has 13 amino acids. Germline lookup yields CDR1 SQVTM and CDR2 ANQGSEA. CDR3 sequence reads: CSVRSPNTGELFF. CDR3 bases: TGCAGCGTCCGGAGCCCGAACACCGGGGAGCTGTTTTTT.

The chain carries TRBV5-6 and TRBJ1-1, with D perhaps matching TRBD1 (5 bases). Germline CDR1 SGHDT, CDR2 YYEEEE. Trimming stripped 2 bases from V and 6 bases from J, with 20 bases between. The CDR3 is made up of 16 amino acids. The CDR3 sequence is CASSFYSGERHSEAFF. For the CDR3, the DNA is TGTGCCAGCAGCTTCTACTCGGGGGAACGTCATTCTGAAGCTTTCTTT.

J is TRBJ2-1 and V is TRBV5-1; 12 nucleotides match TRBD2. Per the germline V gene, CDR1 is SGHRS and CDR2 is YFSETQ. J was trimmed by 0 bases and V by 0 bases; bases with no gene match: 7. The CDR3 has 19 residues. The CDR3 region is CASSLEGTSGRRSYNEQFF. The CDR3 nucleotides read TGCGCCAGCAGCTTGGAAGGTACTAGCGGGAGGCGCTCCTACAATGAGCAGTTCTTC.

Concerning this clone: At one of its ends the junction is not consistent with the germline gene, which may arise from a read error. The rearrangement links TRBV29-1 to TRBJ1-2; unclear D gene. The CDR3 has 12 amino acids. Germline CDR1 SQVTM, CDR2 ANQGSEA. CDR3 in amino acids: CSFEDPSGGYTF. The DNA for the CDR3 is TGCAGCTTTGAAGACCCGTCCGGCGGCTACACCTTC.

CDR3 amino acids: CAISESTGGGTEAFF. CDR3 nucleotides: TGTGCCATCAGTGAGTCTACAGGGGGTGGCACTGAAGCTTTCTTT. The genes are TRBV10-3 and TRBJ1-1; 8 bases are a match to TRBD1. The trim removed 0 bases at V and 4 bases at J, leaving 4 bases unmatched. Germline CDR1 and CDR2: ENHRY and SYGVKD. CDR3 length: 15 residues.

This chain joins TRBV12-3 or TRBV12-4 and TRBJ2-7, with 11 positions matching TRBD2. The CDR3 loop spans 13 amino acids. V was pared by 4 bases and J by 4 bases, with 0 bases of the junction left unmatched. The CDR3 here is CASSSSGRYEQYF. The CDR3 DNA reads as TGTGCCAGCAGTTCTAGCGGGAGGTACGAGCAGTACTTC.